This is a list of T cell receptor beta chains from one sample in a study of blood T cell repertoires in COVID-19. The method was immunoSEQ multiplex PCR; TCRdb's version includes in-frame clones alone and lacks a portion of them. This table has roughly 230,000 clones, 65% to 90% appearing once. Sequencing used peripheral blood. The receptors were sampled from a woman aged 45-59 years with acute or convalescent COVID-19. Each CDR3 is given with its conserved first and last residue. The D gene is left open where the match is weak. For some rows the clone size is stated as once, few or many, or as a class when expanded; others skip it.

clone size: NA; J gene: TRBJ2-7; D gene: TRBD1; V gene: TRBV5-1; CDR3 DNA: TGCGCCAGCAGTTACCAATGGGACAGAAAGTACGAGCAGTACTTC; CDR3 protein: CASSYQWDRKYEQYF
clone size: NA; J gene: TRBJ1-2; D gene: NA; V gene: TRBV27; CDR3 DNA: TGTGCCAGCAAGGACAGTTTCCATGGCTACACCTTC; CDR3 protein: CASKDSFHGYTF
clone size: NA; J gene: TRBJ2-3; D gene: NA; V gene: TRBV5-4; CDR3 DNA: TGTGCCAGCAGCTCCGACTCACTGAGTGCTGATACGCAGTATTTT; CDR3 protein: CASSSDSLSADTQYF
clone size: few; J gene: TRBJ2-6; D gene: NA; V gene: TRBV9; CDR3 DNA: TGTGCCAGCAGCGTACAGGGGTCTGGGGCCAACGTCCTGACTTTC; CDR3 protein: CASSVQGSGANVLTF
clone size: NA; J gene: TRBJ1-1; D gene: NA; V gene: TRBV29-1; CDR3 DNA: TGCAGCGTAGTAGAATATAGCACTGAAGCTTTCTTT; CDR3 protein: CSVVEYSTEAFF
clone size: NA; J gene: TRBJ1-2; D gene: NA; V gene: TRBV2; CDR3 DNA: TGTGCCAGCAGTGATTTGGGAGTCTATGGCTACACCTTC; CDR3 protein: CASSDLGVYGYTF
clone size: NA; J gene: TRBJ1-1; D gene: NA; V gene: TRBV10-3; CDR3 DNA: TGTGCCATCAGTGTCCAAACCGCAGAGGGTGGAGCTTTCTTT; CDR3 protein: CAISVQTAEGGAFF
clone size: NA; J gene: TRBJ1-2; D gene: TRBD1; V gene: TRBV28; CDR3 DNA: TGTGCCAGCACGGGCTCGGATACAGGGGGACATGGCTACACCTTC; CDR3 protein: CASTGSDTGGHGYTF
clone size: NA; J gene: TRBJ1-2; D gene: NA; V gene: TRBV5-1; CDR3 DNA: TGCGCCAGCAGCGCAGACTACTATGGCTACACCTTC; CDR3 protein: CASSADYYGYTF
clone size: few; J gene: TRBJ2-7; D gene: TRBD1; V gene: TRBV2; CDR3 DNA: TGTGCCAGCAGGACAGGGACAGGCTCCTACGAGCAGTACTTC; CDR3 protein: CASRTGTGSYEQYF
clone size: NA; J gene: TRBJ1-6; D gene: NA; V gene: TRBV2; CDR3 DNA: TGTGCCAGCAGTGAACAGGAAGCCTATAATTCACCCCTCCACTTT; CDR3 protein: CASSEQEAYNSPLHF
clone size: NA; J gene: TRBJ2-7; D gene: TRBD1; V gene: TRBV3-1/TRBV3-2; CDR3 DNA: TGTGCCAGCAGCTGGGACAGGGGGCCTTACGAGCAGTACTTC; CDR3 protein: CASSWDRGPYEQYF
clone size: NA; J gene: TRBJ2-7; D gene: NA; V gene: TRBV10-1; CDR3 DNA: TGCGCCAGCAGTGAAAGGCGGGGAAAGGGTTCCTACGAGCAGTACTTC; CDR3 protein: CASSERRGKGSYEQYF
clone size: once; J gene: TRBJ2-7; D gene: NA; V gene: TRBV4-1; CDR3 DNA: TGCGCCAGCAGCCAAGGGATGGGAGATCTTAGCTCCTACGAGCAGTACTTC; CDR3 protein: CASSQGMGDLSSYEQYF
clone size: NA; J gene: TRBJ2-3; D gene: TRBD1; V gene: TRBV3-1/TRBV3-2; CDR3 DNA: TGTGCCAGCAGCCAAGATCCCAGACAGGGGGTCGCTAGCACAGATACGCAGTATTTT; CDR3 protein: CASSQDPRQGVASTDTQYF
clone size: once; J gene: TRBJ2-3; D gene: TRBD2; V gene: TRBV11-2; CDR3 DNA: TGTGCCAGCAGCTTAGTGACTAGCGGGTCGGGAGATACGCAGTATTTT; CDR3 protein: CASSLVTSGSGDTQYF
clone size: NA; J gene: TRBJ1-5; D gene: NA; V gene: TRBV3-1/TRBV3-2; CDR3 DNA: TGTGCCAGCAGCCGCGGGACGGGGGGCAATCAGCCCCAGCATTTT; CDR3 protein: CASSRGTGGNQPQHF
clone size: NA; J gene: TRBJ2-3; D gene: NA; V gene: TRBV4-1; CDR3 DNA: TGCGCCAGCAGCCAAGAGGGCAGGGCAAGGGTGGATACGCAGTATTTT; CDR3 protein: CASSQEGRARVDTQYF
clone size: NA; J gene: TRBJ2-7; D gene: TRBD1; V gene: TRBV28; CDR3 DNA: TGTGCCAGCAGGCGATCGACAGGGGGCACGATGCCGCAGTACTTC; CDR3 protein: CASRRSTGGTMPQYF
clone size: NA; J gene: TRBJ1-4; D gene: TRBD1; V gene: TRBV28; CDR3 DNA: TGTGCCAGCAGAATAAGACAGGGAACTAATGAAAAACTGTTTTTT; CDR3 protein: CASRIRQGTNEKLFF
clone size: NA; J gene: TRBJ2-1; D gene: TRBD2; V gene: TRBV7-8; CDR3 DNA: TGTGCCAGCAGCTTAACTAGCGGGGACAATGAGCAGTTCTTC; CDR3 protein: CASSLTSGDNEQFF
clone size: NA; J gene: TRBJ1-4; D gene: TRBD1; V gene: TRBV4-1; CDR3 DNA: TGCGCCAGCAGCCTTACGACAGGGTTTAATGAAAAACTGTTTTTT; CDR3 protein: CASSLTTGFNEKLFF
clone size: NA; J gene: TRBJ1-2; D gene: NA; V gene: TRBV11-2; CDR3 DNA: TGTGCCAGCAGCTTAAGTCTGTTCCGGGACTATGGCTACACCTTC; CDR3 protein: CASSLSLFRDYGYTF
clone size: NA; J gene: TRBJ2-5; D gene: TRBD2; V gene: TRBV5-1; CDR3 DNA: TGCGCCAGCAGCTGGACTAGCGGGGGAAGCGAGACCCAGTACTTC; CDR3 protein: CASSWTSGGSETQYF
clone size: NA; J gene: TRBJ1-2; D gene: NA; V gene: TRBV11-2; CDR3 DNA: TGTGCCAGCAGCTGGGAGGGGAGCGGCTACACCTTC; CDR3 protein: CASSWEGSGYTF
clone size: NA; J gene: TRBJ2-3; D gene: TRBD2; V gene: TRBV7-9; CDR3 DNA: TGTGCCAGCAGCTGGGGGGGGACAGATACGCAGTATTTT; CDR3 protein: CASSWGGTDTQYF
clone size: NA; J gene: TRBJ2-7; D gene: TRBD2; V gene: TRBV4-1; CDR3 DNA: TGCGCCAGCAGCCAAGTGGGCGGGGGGGCTTACGAGCAGTACTTC; CDR3 protein: CASSQVGGGAYEQYF
clone size: NA; J gene: TRBJ1-5; D gene: TRBD1; V gene: TRBV28; CDR3 DNA: TGTGCGACCAGACAGGGGTCGCGGCCCCAGCATTTT; CDR3 protein: CATRQGSRPQHF
clone size: NA; J gene: TRBJ1-2; D gene: NA; V gene: TRBV7-2; CDR3 DNA: TGTGCCAGCAGCTTAGTTATTGCTAACTATGGCTACACCTTC; CDR3 protein: CASSLVIANYGYTF
clone size: NA; J gene: TRBJ2-2; D gene: NA; V gene: TRBV6-5; CDR3 DNA: TGTGCCACAGACGAGACAGCAAACACCGGGGAGCTGTTTTTT; CDR3 protein: CATDETANTGELFF
clone size: NA; J gene: TRBJ2-3; D gene: TRBD2; V gene: TRBV12-5; CDR3 DNA: TGTGCTAGTGCCGTAGCGGGAGGTCCAGATACGCAGTATTTT; CDR3 protein: CASAVAGGPDTQYF
clone size: NA; J gene: TRBJ2-2; D gene: NA; V gene: TRBV7-2; CDR3 DNA: TGTGCCAGCAGCTTCGGGTACGAATTCCAAGCGAACACCGGGGAGCTGTTTTTT; CDR3 protein: CASSFGYEFQANTGELFF
clone size: NA; J gene: TRBJ2-5; D gene: TRBD2; V gene: TRBV3-1/TRBV3-2; CDR3 DNA: TGTGCCAGCAGCCAAGTAGCGGGCGGGGAGACCCAGTACTTC; CDR3 protein: CASSQVAGGETQYF
clone size: NA; J gene: TRBJ2-7; D gene: TRBD1; V gene: TRBV28; CDR3 DNA: TGTGCCAGCAGTTTTCAGGCTGGGACAGGGGATGAGGAGCAGTACTTC; CDR3 protein: CASSFQAGTGDEEQYF
clone size: NA; J gene: TRBJ1-2; D gene: TRBD1; V gene: TRBV28; CDR3 DNA: TGTGCCAGCAATCCAGGGGGCATCTACACCTTC; CDR3 protein: CASNPGGIYTF
clone size: NA; J gene: TRBJ1-2; D gene: NA; V gene: TRBV30; CDR3 DNA: TGTGCCTGGAGTCTACGGGGAGGGTACACCTTC; CDR3 protein: CAWSLRGGYTF
clone size: once; J gene: TRBJ2-5; D gene: TRBD1; V gene: TRBV7-9; CDR3 DNA: TGTGCCAGCAGCTTCTCGGACAGGCCGGAGACCCAGTACTTC; CDR3 protein: CASSFSDRPETQYF
clone size: once; J gene: TRBJ1-2; D gene: TRBD1; V gene: TRBV5-1; CDR3 DNA: TGCGCCAGCAGCCCACAAACGACGGGACAGGGATCATGGCGGGGCTACACCTTC; CDR3 protein: CASSPQTTGQGSWRGYTF
clone size: NA; J gene: TRBJ2-7; D gene: TRBD2; V gene: TRBV27; CDR3 DNA: TGTGCCAGCAGCCCGACTAGCGGGAGGATCTACGAGCAGTACTTC; CDR3 protein: CASSPTSGRIYEQYF
clone size: NA; J gene: TRBJ2-7; D gene: TRBD1; V gene: TRBV28; CDR3 DNA: TGTGCCAGCACTCCCAGTCGGACAGGGATGTACGAGCAGTACTTC; CDR3 protein: CASTPSRTGMYEQYF
clone size: NA; J gene: TRBJ1-2; D gene: NA; V gene: TRBV7-2; CDR3 DNA: TGTGCCAGCAGCCCGGCTAGGTCTAACTATGGCTACACCTTC; CDR3 protein: CASSPARSNYGYTF
clone size: NA; J gene: TRBJ2-2; D gene: TRBD1; V gene: TRBV6-5; CDR3 DNA: TGTGCCAGCAGGAGGGGGCAAGGCGGGGAGCTGTTTTTT; CDR3 protein: CASRRGQGGELFF
clone size: NA; J gene: TRBJ2-7; D gene: NA; V gene: TRBV19; CDR3 DNA: TGTGCCAGTAGGAGACAGGATTCCTACGAGCAGTACTTC; CDR3 protein: CASRRQDSYEQYF
clone size: NA; J gene: TRBJ2-4; D gene: TRBD1; V gene: TRBV4-3; CDR3 DNA: TGCGCCAGCAGCCAAGCCTTGGGACAGGGAAAAAACATTCAGTACTTC; CDR3 protein: CASSQALGQGKNIQYF
clone size: NA; J gene: TRBJ1-6; D gene: NA; V gene: TRBV7-9; CDR3 DNA: TGTGCCAGCAGCTTAACGGAGGGAATTTCACCCCTCCACTTT; CDR3 protein: CASSLTEGISPLHF
clone size: NA; J gene: TRBJ2-2; D gene: TRBD2; V gene: TRBV7-2; CDR3 DNA: TGTGCCAGCAGACGGACTAGCGGGAGCACCGGGGAGCTGTTTTTT; CDR3 protein: CASRRTSGSTGELFF